The T cell receptor (beta chain) described here comes from a study of graft-versus-host responses after intestinal transplantation. Study details: All recipients got anti-thymocyte globulin induction, then tacrolimus and steroids for roughly three years.

This clone was seen more than once but under ten times. The antigen is undetermined. Germline V CDR1 and CDR2: MDHEN, SYDVKM. There are 12 residues in the CDR3. Trimming left V 1 base short and J 11 bases short, with 11 bases between. Sequenced by immunoSEQ multiplex PCR; TCRdb stores in-frame clones only, minus some. The profile shows around 90,000 clones, 80% to 95% of them singletons. The material sequenced was unstimulated CD4+ T cells sorted from spleen or lymph node cells, taken before intestinal transplant. This TCR was recovered from a human donor who received an intestinal transplant. The chain carries TRBV28 and TRBJ1-1; D remains ambiguous. The DNA for the CDR3 is TGTGCCAGCAGTTTATACGGGAGCAGGGCTTTCTTT. This translates into CASSLYGSRAFF.